The 31 T cell receptor beta chains in this list originate from one sample, sequenced in a study of a mutant IDH1 vaccine in newly diagnosed glioma (dated by TCRdb to 2020 to 2022). Libraries were prepared through the immunoSEQ multiplex PCR assay. The clones in this table, taken by TCRdb from immuneACCESS, are in-frame only. Not every clone is retained; where verified, under half of the shortfall comes from an unresolved V gene, and the cause of the rest is unknown. The sample records more than 25,000 clones, around 77% of which are singletons. The ten most abundant clones make up 7.5% to 10% of the sample. No antigen has been identified for these receptors. Read against the paper, the sample's time point label means: week 35, safety follow-up. A 20-mer mutant IDH1 peptide at 300 micrograms in Montanide made up each vaccine dose, which was injected subcutaneously together with topical imiquimod.

The sample here was PBMCs, taken from a glioma patient whose treatment included an IDH1 peptide vaccine. The source of these receptors is a woman aged 25 to 39 with glioma. Some clones in this sample may be carry-over from other donors' samples.

Note on this clone: A read error may account for a junction end that differs from germline. The chain employs TRBV20-1 and TRBJ2-5; D is unclear. Germline V gene data show CDR1 as DFQATT and CDR2 as SNEGSKA (reference sequence). The length of the CDR3 is 8 residues. The CDR3 sequence is CSAQRVNF. In nucleotides, the CDR3 is TGCAGTGCCCAACGTGTCAACTTC.

This chain connects TRBV5-1 to TRBJ1-2; 12 positions match TRBD1. The CDR3 has 15 amino acids. V gave up 6 bases and J gave up 6 bases; unmatched junction bases: 9. Germline V CDR1 and CDR2: SGHRS, YFSETQ. The CDR3 reads CASTLQGQGADGYTF. The DNA of the CDR3 is TGCGCCAGCACTCTCCAGGGACAGGGGGCGGATGGCTACACCTTC.

The rearrangement links TRBV7-2 to TRBJ1-4; 7 bases are shared with TRBD1. CDR3 length: 15 residues. The germline V gene has CDR1 SGHTA and CDR2 FQGNSA. With 2 bases clipped from V and 1 base from J, the junction kept 1 base outside the gene matches. The CDR3 DNA follows: TGTGCCAGCAGCTTATACAGGGGAACTAATGAAAAACTGTTTTTT. Amino acid sequence: CASSLYRGTNEKLFF.

The rearrangement uses TRBV7-6 and TRBJ2-7; 8 nucleotides match TRBD2. The CDR3 length is 17 residues. With V trimmed by 3 bases and J by 3 bases, 13 bases remained unmatched. CDR1 is SGHVS, CDR2 FNYEAQ, per germline. CDR3 loop: CASSLKAGGRNLYEQYF. For the CDR3, the DNA is TGTGCCAGCAGCTTGAAGGCGGGAGGCCGTAATCTCTACGAGCAGTACTTC. The whole variable domain, remainder taken from reference TRBV7-6 and TRBJ2-7, is GAGVSQSPRYKVTKRGQDVALRCDPISGHVSLYWYRQALGQGPEFLTYFNYEAQQDKSGLPNDRFSAERPEGSISTLTIQRTEQRDSAMYRCASSLKAGGRNLYEQYFGPGTRLTVT.

The chain links TRBV30 to TRBJ1-1; possible D gene TRBD1, 6 bases. Germline CDR1 reads GTSNPN; CDR2 reads SVGIG (reference sequence). The V gene lost 8 bases and the J gene lost 3 bases, with 13 bases spanning the gap. The CDR3 spans 12 residues. For the CDR3, the DNA is TGTGCCCAACAGGGAGGTTACACTGAAGCTTTCTTT. Its protein is CAQQGGYTEAFF.

This clone was detected a few times. V usage is TRBV2 and J usage is TRBJ1-5; D is uncertain. Trimming cost V 1 base and J 6 bases, with 7 bases left between them. This CDR3 region has 13 residues. From germline, CDR1 is SNHLY and CDR2 FYNNEI. The CDR3 spells CASSEDGGQPQHF. The CDR3 DNA sequence: TGTGCCAGCAGTGAAGACGGAGGTCAGCCCCAGCATTTT.

The CDR3 nucleotides read TGTGCCAGCATAATAGACAGGGGGCGATCGGTGAACACTGAAGCTTTCTTT. Its protein product is CASIIDRGRSVNTEAFF. The chain recombines TRBV2 with TRBJ1-1, with 10 bases identical to TRBD1. The germline V gene encodes CDR1 SNHLY and CDR2 FYNNEI. V lost 7 bases to trimming and J lost 0 bases; unmatched junction nucleotides: 11. CDR3 length: 17 amino acids.

The chain joins TRBV7-3 to TRBJ1-2; TRBD1 is a possible D gene (6 bases). The V end was cut by 4 bases, the J end by 7 bases, with 16 bases between. This CDR3 spans 14 amino acids. Looked up from germline, CDR1 is SGHTA and CDR2 is FQGTGA. CDR3 sequence reads: CASSSSRGGGGYTF. The CDR3 nucleotides are TGTGCCAGCAGCTCCTCCAGGGGCGGAGGTGGCTACACCTTC.

The chain links TRBV5-5 to TRBJ1-4; TRBD1 aligns across 8 bases. The J segment lost 7 bases and the V segment lost 0 bases, leaving 8 bases of the junction unmatched. Germline CDR1 and CDR2: SGHKS and YYEKEE (reference sequence). The CDR3 is made up of 16 amino acids. The CDR3: CASSLEFVQGVEKLFF. The CDR3, as DNA: TGTGCCAGCAGCTTGGAATTTGTACAGGGGGTTGAAAAACTGTTTTTT.

The V and J genes are TRBV6-5 and TRBJ1-2; D gene unclear. The V gene lost 2 bases and the J gene lost 4 bases, with 2 bases spanning the gap. Germline-derived CDR1 and CDR2 are MNHEY and SVGAGI. CDR3 length: 11 residues. The DNA of the CDR3 is TGTGCCAGCAGTTACGGCTATGGCTACACCTTC. Translation: CASSYGYGYTF.

The chain is built from TRBV27 and TRBJ1-5; TRBD1 is a possible D gene (5 bases). CDR1 is MNHEY, CDR2 SMNVEV, per germline (reference sequence). The CDR3 totals 14 residues. V lost 6 bases, J lost 1 base, and 10 bases lay in between. The CDR3 DNA sequence: TGTGCCAGCAGAAACCCAGGGAGCAATCAGCCCCAGCATTTT. Its protein product is CASRNPGSNQPQHF.

The chain carries TRBV5-5 and TRBJ2-3, with D maybe TRBD2 (6 bases). In germline, CDR1 is SGHKS, CDR2 YYEKEE (reference sequence). This CDR3 is built from 16 residues. Trimming took 4 bases from V and 1 from J, leaving 16 bases between them. CDR3 coding DNA: TGTGCCAGCAGCCCGACCCCTGGAGGGCGCACAGATACGCAGTATTTT. Translation: CASSPTPGGRTDTQYF.

This clone was seen only once. The chain recombines TRBV2 with TRBJ2-7; 7 bases fit TRBD1. The CDR3 extends over 14 amino acids. The junction had 2 bases not matched to a gene; V was cut back by 2 bases and J by 1 base. Germline lookup yields CDR1 SNHLY and CDR2 FYNNEI. This chain's CDR3 is CASSEQGESYEQYF. The CDR3 region has the DNA TGTGCCAGCAGTGAACAGGGGGAATCCTACGAGCAGTACTTC.

The gene calls are TRBV11-2 and TRBJ2-7; possibly TRBD1 for D (5 bases). Germline CDR1 is SGHAT and CDR2 is FQNNGV. Trimming removed 5 bases at V and 0 bases at J, with 14 bases between. The CDR3 runs to 15 residues. In nucleotides, the CDR3 is TGTGCCAGCAGCCCTGGGGCAGGCAGCTCCTACGAGCAGTACTTC. Translating it yields CASSPGAGSSYEQYF.

The chain combines TRBV5-1 with TRBJ1-2; possibly TRBD1 for D (6 bases). V shed 5 bases and J shed 1 base, with 15 bases lying between them. The germline CDR1 and CDR2 sequences are SGHRS and YFSETQ. CDR3 size: 15 residues. DNA for the CDR3: TGCGCCAGCAGTTTTGGACAGCTTAATAACTATGGCTACACCTTC. Its protein product is CASSFGQLNNYGYTF.

The V gene is TRBV28, the J gene TRBJ2-7; no clear D gene. The CDR3 sequence is 11 residues long. Trimming cost V 6 bases and J 4 bases, with 7 bases left between them. Germline CDR1 and CDR2: MDHEN and SYDVKM. CDR3 nucleotide sequence: TGTGCCAGCAGCCCGGCGTACGAGCAGTACTTC. The encoded protein is CASSPAYEQYF.

The CDR3 region is CASSPPGGVDAYEQYF. The CDR3 bases are TGTGCCAGCAGCCCCCCGGGAGGGGTAGATGCCTACGAGCAGTACTTC. V and J are TRBV4-2 and TRBJ2-7, with 8 bases aligning to TRBD2. The CDR3 length is 16 residues. The germline V gene encodes CDR1 LGHNA and CDR2 YNFKEQ. After removal of 4 bases from V and 2 bases from J, the junction contained 10 bases not matched to a gene.

This rearrangement joins TRBV4-1 to TRBJ2-7, with D possibly matching TRBD2 (5 bases). Germline assignment: CDR1 MGHRA and CDR2 YSYEKL. The CDR3 is made up of 15 amino acids. Trimming took 3 bases from V and 2 from J, leaving 14 bases between them. This CDR3 reads CASSQETTITYEQYF. CDR3 DNA: TGCGCCAGCAGCCAGGAGACTACCATCACCTACGAGCAGTACTTC.

This clone is deemed large. The CDR3 reads CASNEGAGNTIYF. The CDR3 DNA reads as TGTGCCAGCAACGAAGGGGCAGGAAACACCATATATTTT. The V gene is TRBV6-5, the J gene TRBJ1-3, with D tentatively TRBD1 (5 bases). The V and J ends lost 7 bases and 4 bases respectively, with 11 bases between them. This CDR3 has 13 residues. Germline values: CDR1 MNHEY, CDR2 SVGAGI.

The rearrangement uses TRBV5-1 and TRBJ2-5; D possibly corresponds to TRBD2 (5 bases). Per the germline V gene, CDR1 is SGHRS and CDR2 is YFSETQ. V lost 4 bases, J lost 8 bases, and 21 bases lay in between. The CDR3 consists of 15 residues. The CDR3 nucleotides read TGCGCCAGCAGCGGCGCGGTGGCGGGTCTATCAACCCAGTACTTC. It specifies CASSGAVAGLSTQYF.

This clone was counted between two and nine times. The chain joins TRBV5-1 to TRBJ1-1, with 8 bases fitting TRBD1. Germline CDR1 reads SGHRS; CDR2 reads YFSETQ. The V and J ends lost 0 bases and 4 bases, in that order; junction bases with no gene match: 2. The CDR3 sequence is 14 residues long. The CDR3 nucleotides are TGCGCCAGCAGCTTGGGCACAGGGGGCACTGAAGCTTTCTTT. It yields the protein CASSLGTGGTEAFF.

This clone was observed a few times. This chain joins TRBV19 and TRBJ1-1, with D perhaps TRBD1 (6 bases). V lost 8 bases, J lost 4 bases, and 14 bases lay in between. CDR1 LNHDA and CDR2 SQIVND come from the germline V gene (reference sequence). The CDR3 sequence is 13 residues long. CDR3 nucleotide sequence: TGTGCCAGTCAACGGGGGGGGGCCACTGAAGCTTTCTTT. Residues: CASQRGGATEAFF.

This clone came up once. The J gene is TRBJ2-7, the V gene TRBV10-3, with a weak D call TRBD1 (6 bases). The CDR3 is 13 amino acids. Germline-derived CDR1 and CDR2 are ENHRY and SYGVKD. The ends were cut back, 4 bases at V and 3 bases at J, with 10 bases in the middle. Here the CDR3 DNA reads TGTGCCATCAGTGCAGGGGACGTCTACGAGCAGTACTTC. Translated: CAISAGDVYEQYF.

This clone showed up just a few times. The chain employs TRBV7-2 and TRBJ2-3; TRBD2 might be the D (6 bases). Germline lookup yields CDR1 SGHTA and CDR2 FQGNSA. V shed 3 bases and J shed 2 bases, with 9 bases lying between them. The CDR3 is 14 residues long. The CDR3 DNA is TGTGCCAGCAGCTTCGGGGGACTCACAGATACGCAGTATTTT. Translating gives CASSFGGLTDTQYF.

This chain connects TRBV18 to TRBJ2-5; TRBD2 matches at 10 bases. Germline V CDR1 and CDR2: KGHSH, LQKENI. This CDR3 region has 17 residues. Trimming cost V 6 bases and J 5 bases; bases outside gene matches: 15. The DNA for the CDR3 is TGTGCCAGCTCCCGATCTTTGTCTAGCGGGAGCCAGGAGACCCAGTACTTC. Translating it yields CASSRSLSSGSQETQYF.

This chain joins TRBV5-6 and TRBJ1-2, with 10 bases identical to TRBD1. V lost 5 bases and J lost 8; bases outside the gene matches: 15. The CDR3 contains 16 residues. Germline CDR1 is SGHDT and CDR2 is YYEEEE. In nucleotides, the CDR3 is TGTGCCAGCAGTGCAAATACCGGGACAGGGGTCGGGGGCTACACCTTC. Its protein product is CASSANTGTGVGGYTF.

The genes are TRBV11-1 and TRBJ2-7, with 11 bases identical to TRBD2. V was pared by 5 bases and J by 6 bases, with 6 bases of the junction left unmatched. The CDR3 sequence is 14 residues long. Per germline, CDR1 SGHAT and CDR2 FQDESV (reference sequence). The CDR3 is CASSPFLAGGEQYF. The CDR3 DNA is TGTGCCAGCAGCCCATTTCTAGCGGGAGGCGAGCAGTACTTC.

The chain uses TRBV5-5 and TRBJ2-5; 7 nucleotides match TRBD2. Germline CDR1 reads SGHKS; CDR2 reads YYEKEE (reference sequence). The CDR3 spans 15 residues. V was clipped by 5 bases and J by 5 bases; unmatched bases: 12. The CDR3 is CASSRQAGSWETQYF. Written as DNA, the CDR3 is TGTGCCAGCAGTAGACAAGCGGGGTCGTGGGAGACCCAGTACTTC.

The chain combines TRBV4-1 with TRBJ2-3; 7 positions match TRBD1. Germline V gene data show CDR1 as MGHRA and CDR2 as YSYEKL. After removal of 3 bases from V and 2 bases from J, the junction contained 5 bases not matched to a gene. This CDR3 is built from 15 residues. The chain's CDR3 is CASSQGQHYTDTQYF. In DNA, the CDR3 is TGCGCCAGCAGCCAGGGACAGCACTACACAGATACGCAGTATTTT.

A few counts support this clone. The rearrangement uses TRBV2 and TRBJ1-5; D perhaps matches TRBD1 (5 bases). Germline V gene data show CDR1 as SNHLY and CDR2 as FYNNEI. V was trimmed by 6 bases and J by 3 bases, leaving 15 bases between them. This CDR3 region has 15 residues. CDR3 region: CASSPHTGLNQPQHF. For the CDR3, the DNA is TGTGCCAGCAGCCCGCATACGGGGCTCAATCAGCCCCAGCATTTT.

The chain carries TRBV30 and TRBJ1-4; a possible D gene is TRBD1 (5 bases). The CDR3 loop spans 13 amino acids. Trimming removed 3 bases at V and 8 bases at J, with 13 bases between. Germline V lookup: CDR1 GTSNPN, CDR2 SVGIG (reference sequence). CDR3 DNA: TGTGCCTGGAGCGGGGAACGGGGCGAAAAACTGTTTTTT. This translates into CAWSGERGEKLFF.